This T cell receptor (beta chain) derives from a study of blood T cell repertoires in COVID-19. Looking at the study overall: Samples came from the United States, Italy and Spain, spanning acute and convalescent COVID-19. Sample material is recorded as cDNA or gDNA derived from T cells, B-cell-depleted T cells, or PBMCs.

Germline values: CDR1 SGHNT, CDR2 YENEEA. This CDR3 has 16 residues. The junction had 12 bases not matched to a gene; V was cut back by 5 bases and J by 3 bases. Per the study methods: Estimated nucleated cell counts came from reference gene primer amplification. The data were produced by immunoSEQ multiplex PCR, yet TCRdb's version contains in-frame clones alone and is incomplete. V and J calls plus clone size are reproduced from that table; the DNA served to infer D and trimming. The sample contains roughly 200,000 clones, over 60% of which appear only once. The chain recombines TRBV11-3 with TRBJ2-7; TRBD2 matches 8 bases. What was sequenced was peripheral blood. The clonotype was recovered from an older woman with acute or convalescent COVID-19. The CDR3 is CASSPAPSGRDYEQYF. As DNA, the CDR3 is TGTGCCAGCAGCCCTGCCCCTAGCGGGCGTGACTACGAGCAGTACTTC.